The sequence of this TCR beta chain was determined in a study of control samples from healthy donors and cancer patients. The germline V and J ends were trimmed by 3 bases and 1 base, with 6 bases remaining between them. The CDR3 extends over 13 amino acids. This table comes from immunoSEQ multiplex PCR, and its TCRdb copy is limited to in-frame clones, with some not included. The sample yields some 87,000 clones, more than 65% seen once. The sample comprised PBMCs. J is TRBJ1-1 and V is TRBV12-3 or TRBV12-4; D may be TRBD1 (5 bases). The TCR sequence derives from a man aged 55 to 70 with head and neck cancer. Here the CDR3 reads CASSFTGNTEAFF. Here the CDR3 DNA reads TGTGCCAGCAGTTTCACAGGGAACACTGAAGCTTTCTTT.